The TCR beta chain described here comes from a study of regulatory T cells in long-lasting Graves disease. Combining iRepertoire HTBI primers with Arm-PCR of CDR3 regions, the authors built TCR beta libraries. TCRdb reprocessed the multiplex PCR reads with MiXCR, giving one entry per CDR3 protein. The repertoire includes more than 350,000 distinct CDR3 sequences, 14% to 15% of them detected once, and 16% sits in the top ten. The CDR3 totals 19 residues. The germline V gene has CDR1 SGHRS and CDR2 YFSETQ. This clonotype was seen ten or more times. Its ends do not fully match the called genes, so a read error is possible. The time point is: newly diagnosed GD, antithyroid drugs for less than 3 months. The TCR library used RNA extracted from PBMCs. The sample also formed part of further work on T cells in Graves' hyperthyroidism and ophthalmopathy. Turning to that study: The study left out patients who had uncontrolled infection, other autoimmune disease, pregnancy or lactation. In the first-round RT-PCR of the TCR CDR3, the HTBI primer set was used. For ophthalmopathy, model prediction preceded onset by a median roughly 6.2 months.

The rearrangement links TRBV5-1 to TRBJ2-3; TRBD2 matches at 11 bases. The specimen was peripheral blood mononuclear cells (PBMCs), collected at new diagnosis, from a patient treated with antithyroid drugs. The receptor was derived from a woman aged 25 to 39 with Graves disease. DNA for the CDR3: TGTGCCAGCAGCTTGCGGACTAGCGGGTCTAATGGGGGCACAGATACGCAGTATTTT. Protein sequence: CASSLRTSGSNGGTDTQYF.